This entry concerns a single T cell receptor (beta chain). As handled by the study authors: Using reference gene primer amplification, nucleated cell counts were estimated. Only in-frame clones appear in the TCRdb table, and some are missing; sequencing was by immunoSEQ multiplex PCR. The V and J calls and clone size were taken over from that table, and D and trimming were inferred from the DNA. The top ten clones hold 13% to 15% of a sample with about 50,000 clones, around 86% of them seen once. These data belong to a study of blood T cell repertoires in COVID-19. Study-wide background: Samples of COVID-19 (acute and convalescent) were obtained from the United States, Italy and Spain. T cells, B-cell-depleted T cells, or PBMCs supplied cDNA or gDNA.

This CDR3 has 15 residues. V was shortened by 0 bases and J by 4 bases, with 12 bases between the two germline ends. The germline V gene encodes CDR1 MNHEY and CDR2 SVGEGT. The chain has TRBV6-2 or TRBV6-3 and TRBJ1-1; no clear D. The sequenced sample consisted of peripheral blood. The TCR was taken from a man aged 65-85 years with acute or convalescent COVID-19. This chain's CDR3 is CASSYSIVIGTEAFF. The CDR3 bases are TGTGCCAGCAGTTACTCGATCGTTATCGGCACTGAAGCTTTCTTT.